These 21 T cell receptor beta chains were sequenced from one sample in a study of Graves' ophthalmopathy and Graves' hyperthyroidism. Amplifying from RNA transcripts, the study obtained TCR beta CDR3 regions. The library came from an HTBI-primed first-round RT-PCR and a second-round multiplex PCR. One entry per CDR3 protein results from TCRdb running MiXCR on the multiplex PCR reads. This table has approximately 640,000 distinct CDR3 sequences, just over 40% appearing once. Sequences were obtained from peripheral blood. These receptors originate from an adult man with Graves' ophthalmopathy.

This clonotype showed up many times. The chain is built from TRBV5-1 and TRBJ2-7; 8 positions agree with TRBD1. CDR1 and CDR2 from the germline V gene are SGHRS and YFSETQ. There are 14 residues in the CDR3. The V segment lost 2 bases and the J segment 2 bases; nucleotides outside the gene matches: 3. CDR3 nucleotide sequence: TGCGCCAGCAGCTTCACACAGGGGGCCTACGAGCAGTACTTC. This codes for CASSFTQGAYEQYF.

The chain employs TRBV10-3 and TRBJ2-5; D unresolved. With 2 bases removed from V and 11 bases from J, the gap between germline ends came to 15 bases. CDR1 and CDR2 from the germline V gene are ENHRY and SYGVKD. This CDR3 has 13 amino acids. The CDR3 protein is CAISEGNTPMQYF. CDR3 nucleotides: TGTGCCATCAGTGAGGGTAACACACCGATGCAGTACTTC.

On this clonotype: One end of the junction fails to match germline, which may point to a read error. The gene calls are TRBV7-2 and TRBJ2-7; D possibly corresponds to TRBD2 (6 bases). CDR1 is SGHTA and CDR2 is FQGNSA in the germline V gene. The CDR3 spans 16 residues. The CDR3 region is CASSLGASGRSYEQYF. The CDR3 bases are TGCGCCAGCAGCCTAGGGGCGTCAGGGAGGTCCTACGAGCAGTACTTC.

The CDR3 protein is CASSQGDARQPQHF. In nucleotides, the CDR3 is TGTGCCAGCAGCCAAGGGGACGCCCGTCAGCCCCAGCATTTT. The chain joins TRBV7-3 to TRBJ1-5; D is possibly TRBD1 (5 bases). The V gene's germline CDR1 is SGHTA and CDR2 FQGTGA. This CDR3 region has 14 residues. The germline V and J ends were trimmed by 5 bases and 6 bases, with 14 bases remaining between them.

V and J are TRBV10-3 and TRBJ1-1, with TRBD1 as a possible D gene (6 bases). The CDR3 loop spans 14 amino acids. The V end was cut by 5 bases, the J end by 3 bases, with 13 bases between. Germline loops: CDR1 ENHRY, CDR2 SYGVKD. For the CDR3, the DNA is TGTGCCATCAGTCGGGGGGGGGCAGACACTGAAGCTTTCTTT. It codes for CAISRGGADTEAFF.

This clonotype was observed many times. The chain recombines TRBV7-9 with TRBJ2-7, with D possibly being TRBD1 (6 bases). V was trimmed by 5 bases and J by 0 bases, leaving 11 bases between them. This CDR3 comprises 14 residues. Germline lookup yields CDR1 SEHNR and CDR2 FQNEAQ (reference sequence). CDR3 nucleotides: TGTGCCAGCAGCCCGGGACAACACTCCTACGAGCAGTACTTC. As protein: CASSPGQHSYEQYF.

This clonotype was picked up many times. The chain is built from TRBV24-1 and TRBJ1-2; no definite D call. The V and J ends lost 3 bases and 0 bases respectively, with 4 bases between them. CDR3 length: 13 residues. Germline values: CDR1 KGHDR, CDR2 SFDVKD. For the CDR3, the DNA is TGTGCCACCAGTGATATAGCTAACTATGGCTACACCTTC. This translates into CATSDIANYGYTF.

This clonotype occurred many times. The chain employs TRBV14 and TRBJ1-1; 8 nucleotides line up with TRBD1. V trimming: 0 bases; J trimming: 6 bases; junction bases outside the gene matches: 9. Germline V gives CDR1 SGHDN, CDR2 FVKESK. CDR3 length equals 16 residues. CDR3 bases: TGTGCCAGCAGCCAAGATCGGGACAGGAATAACCCTGAAGCTTTCTTT. Translation: CASSQDRDRNNPEAFF.

This clonotype was found many times. The chain employs TRBV2 and TRBJ1-4; 9 bases line up with TRBD1. This CDR3 comprises 17 residues. Germline V gene data show CDR1 as SNHLY and CDR2 as FYNNEI. The junction had 10 bases not matched to a gene; V was cut back by 2 bases and J by 6 bases. CDR3 in DNA: TGTGCCAGCAGTGAACCGCAGCCGGGACAGGGTGATGAAAAACTGTTTTTT. Translating it yields CASSEPQPGQGDEKLFF. Variable domain in full (rest from reference TRBV2 and TRBJ1-4): EPEVTQTPSHQVTQMGQEVILRCVPISNHLYFYWYRQILGQKVEFLVSFYNNEISEKSEIFDDQFSVERPDGSNFTLKIRSTKLEDSAMYFCASSEPQPGQGDEKLFFGSGTQLSVL.

The chain joins TRBV5-6 to TRBJ2-7, with unresolved D. Germline lookup yields CDR1 SGHDT and CDR2 YYEEEE. This CDR3 has 15 amino acids. V was shortened by 2 bases and J by 2 bases, with 14 bases between the two germline ends. CDR3 bases: TGTGCCAGCAGCTTTGCCCCCGACAACGCCTACGAGCAGTACTTC. Residues: CASSFAPDNAYEQYF.

The chain recombines TRBV11-1 with TRBJ1-6; the D gene is possibly TRBD1 (5 bases). The CDR3 extends over 12 amino acids. In germline, CDR1 is SGHAT, CDR2 FQDESV (reference sequence). The V end lost 8 bases, the J end lost 10 bases, and 12 bases lay between the germline ends. CDR3 residues: CASQGGGSPLHF. CDR3 nucleotide sequence: TGTGCCAGCCAAGGTGGGGGATCACCCCTCCACTTT. Based on the CDR3 plus reference TRBV11-1 and TRBJ1-6, the full variable domain is EAEVAQSPRYKITEKSQAVAFWCDPISGHATLYWYRQILGQGPELLVQFQDESVVDDSQLPKDRFSAERLKGVDSTLKIQPAELGDSAMYLCASQGGGSPLHFGNGTRLTVT.

This clonotype was found many times. This chain connects TRBV20-1 to TRBJ2-5; D unclear. The germline V gene encodes CDR1 DFQATT and CDR2 SNEGSKA (reference sequence). Trimming shortened V by 3 bases and J by 0 bases, and 8 bases separated the two germline ends. The CDR3 covers 13 residues. Here the CDR3 reads CSARMAYQETQYF. CDR3 sequence (DNA): TGCAGTGCTAGGATGGCGTACCAAGAGACCCAGTACTTC.

This chain links TRBV2 with TRBJ1-4; a weak D match, TRBD1 (5 bases). The CDR3 is 14 amino acids. V was cut by 5 bases and J by 9 bases, with 16 bases left in between. The germline gives CDR1 SNHLY, CDR2 FYNNEI. The CDR3 sequence is CASSSPEGSQKLFF. The CDR3 nucleotides read TGTGCCAGCAGTTCTCCCGAGGGGAGCCAAAAACTGTTTTTT.

This chain joins TRBV7-2 and TRBJ2-7, with D maybe TRBD2 (6 bases). V gave up 4 bases and J gave up 2 bases, with 12 bases separating them. This CDR3 region has 14 residues. CDR1 and CDR2 from the germline V gene are SGHTA and FQGNSA. The CDR3 loop reads CASSSTRGAYEQYF. The CDR3 bases are TGTGCCAGCAGCTCGACTAGGGGAGCCTACGAGCAGTACTTC.

In its sample, this clonotype was seen many times. The V and J genes are TRBV10-3 and TRBJ2-5; 7 nucleotides match TRBD1. V shed 6 bases and J 3 bases; nucleotides not matched to a gene: 4. CDR1 is ENHRY and CDR2 is SYGVKD in the germline V gene. The CDR3 is 13 amino acids. CDR3 DNA: TGTGCCATCAGGAGGACAGGTGAAGAGACCCAGTACTTC. This sequence encodes CAIRRTGEETQYF.

The chain recombines TRBV29-1 with TRBJ2-6, with D possibly TRBD2 on 5 matching bases. Germline CDR1 SQVTM, CDR2 ANQGSEA. The CDR3 has 15 amino acids. The V end lost 2 bases, the J end lost 0 bases, and 8 bases lay between the germline ends. This chain's CDR3 is CSVETGSSGANVLTF. The CDR3 DNA reads as TGCAGCGTTGAAACTGGGAGCTCTGGGGCCAACGTCCTGACTTTC.

V and J are TRBV6-6 and TRBJ1-1; no clear D. Germline assignment: CDR1 MNHNY and CDR2 SVGAGI (reference sequence). This CDR3 is built from 17 residues. V lost 7 bases and J 0 bases, leaving 21 bases between the germline ends. In DNA form, the CDR3 reads TGTGCCAGCAAAAAGATGGGGTGGCGAATCCTGAACACTGAAGCTTTCTTT. This sequence encodes CASKKMGWRILNTEAFF.

This chain connects TRBV9 to TRBJ1-6, with no clear D. Trimming cost V 5 bases and J 6 bases, with 27 bases left between them. The CDR3 contains 19 residues. Germline loops: CDR1 SGDLS, CDR2 YYNGEE. CDR3 in amino acids: CASSEKHSVGLGFNSPLHF. The CDR3 bases are TGTGCCAGCAGTGAAAAGCATTCGGTTGGGCTGGGGTTTAATTCACCCCTCCACTTT.

The chain links TRBV2 to TRBJ1-4; D is unclear. The CDR3 is made up of 13 amino acids. Germline V gives CDR1 SNHLY, CDR2 FYNNEI. The V end lost 2 bases, the J end lost 8 bases, and 9 bases lay between the germline ends. CDR3 in amino acids: CASSEQDGEKLFF. In DNA, the CDR3 is TGTGCCAGCAGTGAACAGGACGGAGAAAAACTGTTTTTT.

V and J are TRBV5-5 and TRBJ2-5; D gene ambiguous. V was cut by 6 bases and J by 5 bases, with 17 bases left in between. CDR3 length equals 14 residues. CDR1 and CDR2 (germline): SGHKS, YYEKEE (reference sequence). Here the CDR3 DNA reads TGTGCCAGCAACTTAGGGTGGGCATCGGAGACCCAGTACTTC. This sequence encodes CASNLGWASETQYF.

This clonotype has a handful of counts. The chain joins TRBV30 to TRBJ1-1, with D unresolved. In germline, CDR1 is GTSNPN, CDR2 SVGIG (reference sequence). The CDR3 has 11 amino acids. V was shortened by 1 base and J by 12 bases, with 12 bases between the two germline ends. The CDR3 is CAWSGPDPTFF. In nucleotides, the CDR3 is TGTGCCTGGAGTGGGCCCGACCCAACTTTCTTT.